This is a list of T cell receptor beta chains from one sample in a study of read filtering for tumor transcriptome and immune sequencing. TCRdb redid the calling of the reads with MiXCR, one entry per CDR3 protein. The sample lists roughly 60,000 distinct CDR3 sequences, 20% to 25% seen once, with approximately 18% in the top ten. The specimen was a population of CD138-negative cells sorted from bone marrow. The receptors derive from a donor aged 40 or over with multiple myeloma. Each CDR3 is given with its conserved first and last residue. The order of the fields is clone size, J gene, V gene, D gene, CDR3 DNA, CDR3 protein. A D gene is named only where the DNA matches it firmly. Clone size is not always given. Where it is, it says once, few, many or a class for expanded clones.

size: many
J: TRBJ2-2
V: TRBV20-1
D: TRBD2
DNA: TGCAGTGCTAGAGACTCGCGGGGGGGCATGGACACCGGGGAGCTGTTTTTT
CDR3: CSARDSRGGMDTGELFF

size: .
J: TRBJ2-2
V: TRBV20-1
D: .
DNA: TGCAGTGCTAGAGATCACAGGGACACCGGGGAGCTGTTTTTT
CDR3: CSARDHRDTGELFF

size: many
J: TRBJ2-1
V: TRBV30
D: TRBD2
DNA: TGTGCCTGGAGTGTAGGGAGCGGGACCCAGTTCTTC
CDR3: CAWSVGSGTQFF

size: .
J: TRBJ2-5
V: TRBV5-1
D: .
DNA: TGCGCCAGCAGCTCTGAACCTGTCGGCCAAGAGACCCAGTACTTC
CDR3: CASSSEPVGQETQYF

size: many
J: TRBJ2-2
V: TRBV2
D: .
DNA: TGTGCCAGCAGTGAAGTCCAGGCGAACACCGGGGAGCTGTTTTTT
CDR3: CASSEVQANTGELFF

size: .
J: TRBJ2-5
V: TRBV2
D: .
DNA: TGTGCCAGCAGTGAAGCGCTGGCCTGGGGGCGAGAGACCCAGTACTTC
CDR3: CASSEALAWGRETQYF

size: many
J: TRBJ2-4
V: TRBV28
D: .
DNA: TGTGCCAGCAGTACCCGGGACTCGCTAGTAGCCTCTCGGAGGAACATTCAGTACTTC
CDR3: CASSTRDSLVASRRNIQYF

size: many
J: TRBJ1-5
V: TRBV4-1
D: TRBD1
DNA: TGCGCCAGCAGCCAAGATCCGAGTACAGGGGGCGGTCAGCCCCAGCATTTT
CDR3: CASSQDPSTGGGQPQHF

size: few
J: TRBJ1-3
V: TRBV28
D: .
DNA: TGTGCCAGCAGACCTACCGGGGCCATCTCTGGAAACACCATATATTTT
CDR3: CASRPTGAISGNTIYF

size: many
J: TRBJ2-1
V: TRBV24-1
D: .
DNA: TGTGCCACCAGTCTCGTGGGCGGGTATGAGCAGTTCTTC
CDR3: CATSLVGGYEQFF

size: many
J: TRBJ2-7
V: TRBV7-2
D: .
DNA: TGTGCCAGCAGCTTAAGACAGGTTGGAACCTACGAGCAGTACTTC
CDR3: CASSLRQVGTYEQYF

size: .
J: TRBJ2-7
V: TRBV5-1
D: .
DNA: TGCGCCAGCAGCTCTCGGGCGGGGATTAACGAGCAGTACTTC
CDR3: CASSSRAGINEQYF

size: many
J: TRBJ2-7
V: TRBV30
D: .
DNA: TGTGCCTGTACACTGGGGATTCCCTACGAGCAGTACTTC
CDR3: CACTLGIPYEQYF

size: many
J: TRBJ1-1
V: TRBV29-1
D: .
DNA: TGCAGCGTTGATGCGGGGGAAGTGTGGACTGAAGCTTTCTTT
CDR3: CSVDAGEVWTEAFF

size: many
J: TRBJ2-2
V: TRBV28
D: TRBD1
DNA: TGTGCCAGCAGACGACAGGGGGTTAACACCGGGGAGCTGTTTTTT
CDR3: CASRRQGVNTGELFF

size: medium-sized
J: TRBJ2-1
V: TRBV29-1
D: TRBD2
DNA: TGCAGCACCCCGGGACTAGCGGGGTACAATGAGCAGTTCTTC
CDR3: CSTPGLAGYNEQFF

size: many
J: TRBJ1-2
V: TRBV29-1
D: .
DNA: TGCAGCGTTGATCAGGGGTTGGCGGGCTACACCTTC
CDR3: CSVDQGLAGYTF

size: many
J: TRBJ1-1
V: TRBV13
D: .
DNA: TGTGCCAGCAGCCCATCGAAACGGGGGCTGGAAGCTTTCTTT
CDR3: CASSPSKRGLEAFF

size: many
J: TRBJ2-6
V: TRBV6-1
D: TRBD1
DNA: TGTGCCAGCGGACAGGGGGACTCTGGGGCCAACGTCCTGACTTTC
CDR3: CASGQGDSGANVLTF

size: .
J: TRBJ1-1
V: TRBV28
D: TRBD1
DNA: TGTGCCAGCAGTTTGTGGCAGGGGGACACTGAAGCTTTCTTT
CDR3: CASSLWQGDTEAFF

size: many
J: TRBJ2-1
V: TRBV5-1
D: TRBD1
DNA: TGCGCCAGCAGCTCATTGACAGGGAAAAATGAGCAGTTCTTC
CDR3: CASSSLTGKNEQFF

size: many
J: TRBJ2-3
V: TRBV10-1
D: .
DNA: TGCGCCAGCAGTGAGTCGATTTCGAACACAGATACGCAGTATTTT
CDR3: CASSESISNTDTQYF

size: many
J: TRBJ2-4
V: TRBV7-9
D: TRBD2
DNA: TGTGCCACCCACCCGATAGCGGGGGCCAGAGCCAAAAACATTCAGTACTTC
CDR3: CATHPIAGARAKNIQYF

size: .
J: TRBJ2-2
V: TRBV5-1
D: TRBD2
DNA: TGCGCCAGCAGCTTGGTCGGGGGGGCGAACACCGGGGAGCTGTTTTTT
CDR3: CASSLVGGANTGELFF

size: many
J: TRBJ2-3
V: TRBV6-1
D: TRBD1
DNA: TGTGCCAGCAGTGAAGCCGGGACAGGGGCGAAAGATACGCAGTATTTT
CDR3: CASSEAGTGAKDTQYF

size: many
J: TRBJ1-4
V: TRBV7-9
D: .
DNA: TGTGCCAGCAGCTTACCCGGGCCCCGTGGGCTGTTTTTT
CDR3: CASSLPGPRGLFF

size: few
J: TRBJ2-3
V: TRBV6-4
D: TRBD2
DNA: TGTGCCAGCAGTGGGGCTAGCGGAGATACGCAGTATTTT
CDR3: CASSGASGDTQYF

size: .
J: TRBJ1-1
V: TRBV28
D: TRBD1
DNA: TGTGCCAGCAGTTTCCCCGGACAGGGTAGGACTGAAGCTTTCTTT
CDR3: CASSFPGQGRTEAFF

size: many
J: TRBJ2-5
V: TRBV5-1
D: TRBD1
DNA: TGCGCCAGCAGCCCGGGACAGGGGCCGGAGACCCAGTACTTC
CDR3: CASSPGQGPETQYF

size: .
J: TRBJ2-7
V: TRBV7-9
D: .
DNA: TGTGCCAGCCGCGGGGGGACAGGGACCTACGAGCAGTACTTC
CDR3: CASRGGTGTYEQYF

size: .
J: TRBJ2-7
V: TRBV29-1
D: .
DNA: TGCAGCGTTGGCAACGGGATCTACGAGCAGTACTTC
CDR3: CSVGNGIYEQYF

size: many
J: TRBJ1-5
V: TRBV29-1
D: .
DNA: TGCAGCGTTGTAACAGGCGGGAGCCCAGGTCAGCCCCAGCATTTT
CDR3: CSVVTGGSPGQPQHF

size: many
J: TRBJ2-3
V: TRBV10-3
D: TRBD2
DNA: TGTGCCATGAAGCGGGAGCGCACAGATACGCAGTATTTT
CDR3: CAMKRERTDTQYF

size: few
J: TRBJ1-1
V: TRBV6-1
D: .
DNA: TGTGCCAGCAGTGGGACTTACACTGAAGCTTTCTTT
CDR3: CASSGTYTEAFF

size: many
J: TRBJ2-5
V: TRBV5-1
D: TRBD1
DNA: TGCGCCAGCAGCGCATCGACAGGGGTCAACCAAGAGACCCAGTACTTC
CDR3: CASSASTGVNQETQYF

size: many
J: TRBJ2-3
V: TRBV28
D: .
DNA: TGTGCCAGCAGTTACCAAAGTTGGGCTAGCGAGCACGTAGTAACAGATACGCAGTATTTT
CDR3: CASSYQSWASEHVVTDTQYF

size: many
J: TRBJ2-7
V: TRBV6-5
D: TRBD1
DNA: TGTGCCAGCAGTTACGGACAGGGGGCCTACGAGCAGTACTTC
CDR3: CASSYGQGAYEQYF